This TCR beta chain was identified during a study of CD8+CD57+ T cells in acquired aplastic anemia. Profiling of TCR beta VDJ combinations and CDR3 sequences used genomic DNA as template. TCRdb called the reads again in MiXCR, with one record for every CDR3 protein. The profile shows around 150,000 distinct CDR3 sequences, approximately 41% of them singletons. The CDR3 has 16 residues. Germline CDR1 and CDR2: ENHRY and SYGVKD. Trimming removed 9 bases at V and 2 bases at J, with 22 bases between. At least ten counts were recorded for this clonotype. The chain has TRBV10-3 and TRBJ1-2; D might be TRBD1 (5 bases). The TCR was taken from a human donor in good health, serving as a control. Sequenced: sorted CD4+, CD8+, or CD8+CD57+ T cells (not recorded which) from PBMCs. The CDR3 spells CAIEGAEVRRNYGYTF. CDR3 DNA: TGTGCCATTGAAGGGGCAGAGGTCCGGAGGAACTATGGCTACACCTTC.